A single T cell receptor beta chain is shown here with its context. Its antigen has not been determined. Within one base of it there is no much larger clone, and no base qualities were kept. Trimming removed 4 bases from V and 8 bases from J; the gene matches leave 12 bases unexplained. CDR1 and CDR2 are drawn from the germline V gene: SGDLS, YYNGEE. The CDR3 starts with the cysteine, ends with the phenylalanine, and has 15 residues. The kept DNA is CDR3 alone, 45 bases in frame from the first base. These data originate in a study of CD8 T cells in Susac syndrome (dated by TCRdb to the late 2010s). General notes on the study: Repertoire sequencing was used to test whether CD8+ T cell activation and differentiation in Susac syndrome was antigen driven.

RNA was extracted using the RNeasy kit, and roughly 0.5 to 1 ug of the RNA was reverse transcribed with random hexamers. The immunoSEQ multiplex PCR assay, covering 54 Vbeta and 13 Jbeta segments, was used to amplify TCR beta CDR3 regions. PCR amplification bias was corrected by using a synthetic template baseline for primer optimization and computational correction. The paper's data handling went like this. Reads were annotated to V, D and J genes according to IMGT and were analyzed with immunoSEQ Analyzer, with only productive sequences retained. Clonality was computed as one minus Shannon entropy normalized by log2 of the number of productive unique sequences. For each patient and control, public and private clones were evaluated among the 100 most prevalent clones. A clone was defined as Susac-specific if it was absent from the healthy and MS cohorts, from roughly 980 published viral clones and from other ImmuneACCESS disease sequences. TCRdb reworked the public reads: Q25 trimming with fastp, MiXCR clone assembly, productive beta chains retained. Each record represents a unique CDR3 protein, reported with the most common genes and DNA among its rows. The V and J calls here are based on TCRdb, not the publication. This sample lists about 130,000 distinct CDR3 sequences; more than 90% were detected once. The ten most abundant clones make up roughly 0.11% of the sample.

Peripheral blood CD8+ and CD4+ T cells from healthy donors, Susac syndrome patients and multiple sclerosis patients were profiled by high-throughput TCR beta sequencing. Healthy donors were age- and sex-matched controls. Bulk CD8+ and CD4+ T cells were purified by magnetic negative isolation, while CD8+ TEMRA cells were enriched using FACS. Blood was drawn into EDTA tubes, processed within 24 hours, and PBMCs were isolated by density gradient centrifugation. PBMCs destined for TCR sequencing were cryopreserved in liquid nitrogen and later thawed in a 37 °C water bath. Purity of sorted or isolated CD4+, CD8+ and CD8+ TEMRA cells was at least 90%. Beyond this particular receptor, the publication reports: The number of individuals in the TCR sequencing and HLA analysis was recognized as being relatively small.

Sequenced material: CD4+ T cells from PBMCs. The sequence came from a human donor in good health. The sequence joins TRBV9 to TRBJ1-2; 9 bases in the junction line up with TRBD1. The DNA is as follows: TGTGCCAGCAGCCCCCGGACAGGGGCCCAAGGAGGCTACACCTTC. Translated, this is CASSPRTGAQGGYTF.